This TCR beta chain was sequenced for a study of T cell responses to AZD1222 COVID-19 vaccine (dated by TCRdb to the early 2020s). About the study as a whole: TCR sequencing was performed for 230 to 250 trial participants, of whom around 200 were given two doses of AZD1222 and 26 were given two doses of MenACWY control vaccine. Trial participants were enrolled into age subgroups of 18-55, 56-69 and 70-plus years, which contained around 140, 26 and 57 TCR-sequenced participants, respectively. Overall study outcomes, separate from this receptor: The vaccine-associated CD4 TCRs covered the entire spike protein, and the dominant responses fell in regions 160-218 and 743-854. Reportedly, almost half of the unique spike-specific TCRs recognized epitopes lying outside the regions that are mutated in the B.1.351 and B.1.1.7 variants. Participants were mostly white British and included more females than males, and it was suggested by the authors that clonal diversity may have been underestimated. Because no samples from the day 14 peak response were available, repertoires could be characterized only after the peak T cell response. The 56-69-year group was small, and its depth increase did not reach significance, likely because of low power. After two AZD1222 doses, spike-specific TCR breadth and depth were significantly higher than at day 0 and than in MenACWY recipients. Conclusions about previously exposed vaccinees are limited because only a handful of AZD1222 recipients were SARS-CoV-2 seropositive at baseline.

Explained via the paper, the time point label denotes: about 28 days (+/-7) after the second vaccine dose. AZD1222 recipients whose second dose came at about 4 weeks and those whose second dose came at about 12 weeks were combined into one group, since spike-specific TCR depth and breadth did not differ between the two schedules. Vaccinee samples came from UK trials COV001 and COV002, including a single-blind randomized controlled phase 2/3 trial of AZD1222 (ChAdOx1 nCoV-19) in healthy adults. For TCRbeta chain sequencing, PBMC samples were collected from trial participants at day 0 and at day 28 after the second dose. The CDR3 regions of human TCRbeta chains were subjected to immunosequencing. Turning to the authors' computational methods: Repertoire TCRs were matched against a reference library of SARS-CoV-2-specific TCRs generated with the MIRA antigen-specificity platform. Breadth was defined as the fraction of unique TCRs that were SARS-CoV-2-associated, and depth was defined as the fraction of total T cells that were SARS-CoV-2-associated. Each spike-specific TCR was assigned to its reactive spike region and to a CD4 or CD8 class using the MIRA data. Log10-transformed breadth and depth values were compared by one-way ANOVA with Sidak's multiple comparisons tests. TCRdb provides this immuneACCESS table in a form limited to in-frame rearrangements. Some clones are lacking; in checked studies, under half of them reflect an unresolved V gene, and why the rest are absent is not known. Clone size and V and J calls were adopted from that table, with D and trimming inferred from the DNA. The sample contains roughly 100,000 clones, about 88% of them found a single time. The ten biggest clones cover 14% of the sample.

To note about this clone: Its antigen is not yet known. Per-nucleotide qualities are absent, and no much larger clonotype sits a single base away.

The origin of this receptor is an adult who received the AZD1222 COVID-19 vaccine. The source material was peripheral blood, sampled 28 days after the second AZD1222 dose.

The DNA sequence is as follows: TGTGCCAGCAGTGAACCGGGACAGGGAAGCAATGAGCAGTTCTTC. This is translated as CASSEPGQGSNEQFF. This chain is built from TRBV25-1 and TRBJ2-1; 9 nucleotides in the junction match TRBD1. Compared with germline, V lacks 2 bases and J lacks 6 bases; bases without a gene match: 5. From a lookup of the germline V gene, CDR1 and CDR2 are MGHDK and SYGVNS. The CDR3 spans 15 residues, from the cysteine through the phenylalanine. Of the read, only the CDR3 DNA is kept; its 45 bases are in frame from base 1.